This T cell receptor (beta chain) was identified in a study of blood T cell repertoires in COVID-19. Trimming stripped 4 bases from V and 2 bases from J, with 14 bases between. Germline CDR1 is LGHNA and CDR2 is YSLEER. There are 15 residues in the CDR3. Sequencing was performed with immunoSEQ multiplex PCR; in TCRdb, only in-frame clones are kept and a portion is missing. In the table there are around 180,000 clones, roughly nine tenths of which are singletons. The chain carries TRBV4-3 and TRBJ1-2; possibly TRBD1 for D (6 bases). This TCR came from a man in his 70s with active or convalescent COVID-19. The material sequenced was peripheral blood. CDR3 residues: CASSPRRGANYGYTF. The CDR3 nucleotides read TGCGCCAGCAGCCCCAGGCGGGGGGCGAACTATGGCTACACCTTC.